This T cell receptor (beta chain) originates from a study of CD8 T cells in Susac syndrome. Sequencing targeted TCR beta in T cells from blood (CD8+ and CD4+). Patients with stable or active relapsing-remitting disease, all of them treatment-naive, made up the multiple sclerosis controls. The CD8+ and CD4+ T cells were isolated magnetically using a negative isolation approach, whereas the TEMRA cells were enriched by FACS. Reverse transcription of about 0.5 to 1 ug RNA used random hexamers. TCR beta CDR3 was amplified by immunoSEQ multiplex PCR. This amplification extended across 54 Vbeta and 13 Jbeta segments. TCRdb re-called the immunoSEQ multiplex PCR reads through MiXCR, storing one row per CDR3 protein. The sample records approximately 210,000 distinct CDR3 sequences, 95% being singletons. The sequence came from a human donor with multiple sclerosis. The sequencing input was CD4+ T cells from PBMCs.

The CDR3 reads CSAFTSGGTYEQYF. The CDR3 DNA is TGCAGTGCCTTTACTAGCGGGGGTACCTACGAGCAGTACTTC. J is TRBJ2-7 and V is TRBV20-1, with 11 bases that match TRBD2. Trimming took 6 bases from V and 2 from J; bases not matched to a gene: 6. This CDR3 spans 14 amino acids. The germline V gene has CDR1 DFQATT and CDR2 SNEGSKA (reference sequence).